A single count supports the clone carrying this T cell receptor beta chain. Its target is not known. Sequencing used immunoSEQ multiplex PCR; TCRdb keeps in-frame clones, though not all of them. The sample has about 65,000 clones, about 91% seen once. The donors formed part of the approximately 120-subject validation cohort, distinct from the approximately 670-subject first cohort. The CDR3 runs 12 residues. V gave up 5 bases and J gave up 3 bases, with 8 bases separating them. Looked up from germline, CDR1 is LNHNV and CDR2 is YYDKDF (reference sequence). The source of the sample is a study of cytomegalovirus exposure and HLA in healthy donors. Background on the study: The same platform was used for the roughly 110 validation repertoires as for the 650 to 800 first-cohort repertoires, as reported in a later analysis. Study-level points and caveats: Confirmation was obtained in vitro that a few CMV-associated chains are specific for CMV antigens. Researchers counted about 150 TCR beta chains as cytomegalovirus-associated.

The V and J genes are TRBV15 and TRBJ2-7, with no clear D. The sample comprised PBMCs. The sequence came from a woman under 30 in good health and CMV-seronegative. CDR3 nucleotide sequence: TGTGCCACCAGCGGATCAGGCTACGAGCAGTACTTC. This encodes CATSGSGYEQYF. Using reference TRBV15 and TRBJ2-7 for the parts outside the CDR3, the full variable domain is DAMVIQNPRYQVTQFGKPVTLSCSQTLNHNVMYWYQQKSSQAPKLLFHYYDKDFNNEADTPDNFQSRRPNTSFCFLDIRSPGLGDTAMYLCATSGSGYEQYFGPGTRLTVT.